The sequence of this T cell receptor beta chain was determined in a study of blood T cell repertoires in COVID-19. Study context: PBMCs, B-cell-depleted T cells, or T cells were the source of the cDNA or gDNA that made up the material.

Original methodology: Estimation of nucleated cell counts was performed using reference gene primer amplification. Clones were sequenced by immunoSEQ multiplex PCR, and TCRdb holds only the in-frame ones, with some missing. V and J calls and clone size are as listed in that table; D and trimming were resolved from the DNA. The sample lists about 370,000 clones; 91% were seen once. Study members were between about 18 and 95 years old and lived in fewer than 30 US regions. The junction had 6 bases not matched to a gene; V was cut back by 4 bases and J by 2 bases. The germline V gene encodes CDR1 LGHDT and CDR2 YNNKEL (reference sequence). This CDR3 spans 16 amino acids.

The sequencing input was PBMCs or T cells enriched from blood (not recorded which). This clonotype was obtained from a woman between 35 and 50 years old who had been exposed to COVID-19. The chain has TRBV3-1 (or the pseudogene TRBV3-2) and TRBJ2-7; 12 nucleotides line up with TRBD2. The CDR3: CASSPRLAGGPYEQYF. The CDR3 DNA reads as TGTGCCAGCAGCCCCCGTCTAGCGGGAGGGCCCTACGAGCAGTACTTC.